The 22 T cell receptor beta chains given below trace back to one sample, sequenced in a study of cytomegalovirus exposure and HLA in healthy donors. PCR involved 60 Vbeta and 13 Jbeta primers. This table comes from immunoSEQ multiplex PCR, and its TCRdb copy is limited to in-frame clones, with some not included. The repertoire includes 170,000 or so clones, around 72% of them detected once, and around 3.1% sits in the top ten. The sequencing sample was made of PBMCs. Receptors were obtained from a woman aged 45 to 65 in good health and CMV-seropositive.

The table lists this clone with a few counts. The rearrangement links TRBV27 to TRBJ1-2, with a weak D call TRBD1 (5 bases). The CDR3 spans 13 residues. V was pared by 10 bases and J by 4 bases, with 16 bases between. Germline V gives CDR1 MNHEY, CDR2 SMNVEV (reference sequence). The CDR3 nucleotides read TGTGCCACCTCGGCAGGAAGGGGCTATGGCTACACCTTC. This codes for CATSAGRGYGYTF.

This clone was seen a handful of times. The chain combines TRBV28 with TRBJ2-7; D may be TRBD1 (6 bases). Germline V lookup: CDR1 MDHEN, CDR2 SYDVKM. V lost 7 bases to trimming and J lost 7 bases, with 17 bases between them. CDR3 length: 13 amino acids. CDR3 sequence: CASIRTGIGEQYF. CDR3 DNA: TGTGCCAGCATAAGAACAGGGATCGGGGAGCAGTACTTC.

The gene calls are TRBV28 and TRBJ2-7; TRBD2 is a possible D gene (6 bases). V lost 4 bases, J lost 0 bases, and 10 bases lay in between. The CDR3 spans 14 residues. Germline CDR1 reads MDHEN; CDR2 reads SYDVKM. CDR3 sequence (DNA): TGTGCCAGCAGTTCCCCGGGGGACTCCTACGAGCAGTACTTC. Amino acids: CASSSPGDSYEQYF. Using reference TRBV28 and TRBJ2-7 for the parts outside the CDR3, the full variable domain is DVKVTQSSRYLVKRTGEKVFLECVQDMDHENMFWYRQDPGLGLRLIYFSYDVKMKEKGDIPEGYSVSREKKERFSLILESASTNQTSMYLCASSSPGDSYEQYFGPGTRLTVT.

This sequence joins TRBV19 and TRBJ2-1; perhaps TRBD1 as D (6 bases). The CDR3 is made up of 15 amino acids. V gave up 4 bases and J gave up 9 bases, with 19 bases separating them. Germline loops: CDR1 LNHDA, CDR2 SQIVND (reference sequence). CDR3 sequence (DNA): TGTGCCAGTAGTACGGGACACGGGGATAGGAGTGAGCAGTTCTTC. Residues: CASSTGHGDRSEQFF.

The rearrangement links TRBV5-5 to TRBJ2-3; the D is unclear. V lost 4 bases, J lost 0 bases, and 9 bases lay in between. The CDR3 loop spans 14 amino acids. Germline V gene lookup returns CDR1 SGHKS and CDR2 YYEKEE (reference sequence). The CDR3 DNA reads TGTGCCAGCAGCGAGAACTTGAGCACAGATACGCAGTATTTT. Encoded protein: CASSENLSTDTQYF.

In its sample, this clone was seen once. The rearrangement uses TRBV14 and TRBJ1-2; TRBD1 might be the D (5 bases). Trimming cost V 4 bases and J 4 bases, with 10 bases left between them. Germline V CDR1 and CDR2: SGHDN, FVKESK. This CDR3 is built from 13 residues. The chain's CDR3 is CASSRQGGYGYTF. CDR3 coding DNA: TGTGCCAGCAGCCGTCAGGGCGGCTATGGCTACACCTTC.

The chain uses TRBV29-1 and TRBJ2-7; 11 bases are shared with TRBD1. V lost 4 bases to trimming and J lost 3 bases; unmatched junction nucleotides: 5. There are 14 residues in the CDR3. Germline V gene lookup returns CDR1 SQVTM and CDR2 ANQGSEA. The CDR3 reads CSVATGTGGYEQYF. For the CDR3, the DNA is TGCAGCGTTGCTACCGGGACAGGGGGCTACGAGCAGTACTTC.

CDR3 DNA sequence: TGTGCCAGCAGCTGGGGACAGGGGGGAAAAACCGGATACGAGCAGTACTTC. Protein product: CASSWGQGGKTGYEQYF. This sequence joins TRBV7-8 and TRBJ2-7, with 11 bases that match TRBD1. This CDR3 is built from 17 residues. After removal of 4 bases from V and 4 bases from J, the junction contained 12 bases not matched to a gene. Per germline, CDR1 SGHVS and CDR2 FQNEAQ.

The chain combines TRBV29-1 with TRBJ1-1, with D maybe TRBD1 (5 bases). Germline V gives CDR1 SQVTM, CDR2 ANQGSEA. There are 15 residues in the CDR3. V was shortened by 6 bases and J by 1 base, with 18 bases between the two germline ends. The CDR3 nucleotides read TGCAGCGTGACCCCCTCAGGGATGACGAACACTGAAGCTTTCTTT. It yields the protein CSVTPSGMTNTEAFF. Together with reference TRBV29-1 and TRBJ1-1, the CDR3 gives the full variable domain: SAVISQKPSRDICQRGTSLTIQCQVDSQVTMMFWYRQQPGQSLTLIATANQGSEATYESGFVIDKFPISRPNLTFSTLTVSNMSPEDSSIYLCSVTPSGMTNTEAFFGQGTRLTVV.

With respect to this clone: The same CDR3 is also encoded by other DNA sequences in this sample. This chain links TRBV2 with TRBJ1-5; maybe TRBD1 (5 bases). The germline V and J ends were trimmed by 6 bases and 0 bases, with 9 bases remaining between them. Germline V lookup: CDR1 SNHLY, CDR2 FYNNEI. The CDR3 is 14 residues long. The CDR3 sequence is CASSGQGSNQPQHF. CDR3 bases: TGTGCCAGCAGCGGTCAGGGTAGCAATCAGCCCCAGCATTTT.

V and J are TRBV4-1 and TRBJ2-1; 10 positions match TRBD2. After removal of 4 bases from V and 8 bases from J, the junction contained 8 bases not matched to a gene. The CDR3 is made up of 15 amino acids. Germline V lookup: CDR1 MGHRA, CDR2 YSYEKL. CDR3 bases: TGCGCCAGCAGCCGCCTAGCGGGAGAGGGGTATGAGCAGTTCTTC. As protein: CASSRLAGEGYEQFF.

The gene calls are TRBV28 and TRBJ2-7; 8 bases fit TRBD2. V trimming: 2 bases; J trimming: 3 bases; junction bases outside the gene matches: 9. Per the germline V gene, CDR1 is MDHEN and CDR2 is SYDVKM. The CDR3 runs 16 residues. The CDR3 DNA sequence: TGTGCCAGCAGTTTAAGCGGGGGTACCGCCTACTACGAGCAGTACTTC. Amino acids: CASSLSGGTAYYEQYF.

J is TRBJ1-5 and V is TRBV29-1, with D perhaps matching TRBD1 (6 bases). CDR1 is SQVTM, CDR2 ANQGSEA, per germline. With 4 bases removed from V and 4 bases from J, the gap between germline ends came to 8 bases. The CDR3 spans 12 residues. This CDR3 reads CSVGTANQPQHF. CDR3 nucleotides: TGCAGCGTTGGGACAGCAAATCAGCCCCAGCATTTT.

This sequence joins TRBV7-9 and TRBJ2-7; 12 nucleotides match TRBD1. The CDR3 covers 15 residues. CDR1 is SEHNR, CDR2 FQNEAQ, per germline (reference sequence). The CDR3 DNA follows: TGTTATAAGGGGACAGGGGGCAAAAAATGCTACGAGCAGTACTTC. Translation: CYKGTGGKKCYEQYF.

The rearrangement uses TRBV28 and TRBJ1-6; perhaps TRBD1 as D (5 bases). Trimming took 8 bases from V and 0 from J, leaving 20 bases between them. This CDR3 is 18 amino acids long. Germline V gene lookup returns CDR1 MDHEN and CDR2 SYDVKM. CDR3 nucleotides: TGTGCCAGCTTTCCAGGGAGGAAACAAAGCTCCTATAATTCACCCCTCCACTTT. As protein: CASFPGRKQSSYNSPLHF. Supplemented by reference TRBV28 and TRBJ1-6, the full variable domain reads DVKVTQSSRYLVKRTGEKVFLECVQDMDHENMFWYRQDPGLGLRLIYFSYDVKMKEKGDIPEGYSVSREKKERFSLILESASTNQTSMYLCASFPGRKQSSYNSPLHFGNGTRLTVT.

This clone has just one count. The chain links TRBV27 to TRBJ1-2; tentatively, D is TRBD1 (5 bases). Germline CDR1 is MNHEY and CDR2 is SMNVEV (reference sequence). Trimming cost V 0 bases and J 6 bases, with 14 bases left between them. The CDR3 sequence is 15 residues long. DNA for the CDR3: TGTGCCAGCAGTTTATCAATTTGGGGAGGGGATGGCTACACCTTC. Amino acid sequence: CASSLSIWGGDGYTF.

The chain recombines TRBV5-8 with TRBJ1-1, with D possibly matching TRBD1 (6 bases). The CDR3 consists of 14 residues. Germline CDR1 SGHTS, CDR2 YDEGEE. Trimming stripped 6 bases from V and 2 bases from J, with 14 bases between. CDR3: CASTPGTPNTEAFF. CDR3 bases: TGTGCCAGCACCCCAGGGACACCCAACACTGAAGCTTTCTTT.

This rearrangement joins TRBV5-8 to TRBJ1-5, with D unclear. Germline V gives CDR1 SGHTS, CDR2 YDEGEE. The V end lost 3 bases, the J end lost 9 bases, and 13 bases lay between the germline ends. The length of the CDR3 is 13 residues. CDR3 sequence reads: CASSSRSSGPQHF. The DNA of the CDR3 is TGTGCCAGCAGCTCCAGATCCTCGGGGCCCCAGCATTTT.

The V call is TRBV2, the J call TRBJ2-7; D gene uncertain. The CDR3 extends over 13 amino acids. Germline V lookup: CDR1 SNHLY, CDR2 FYNNEI. The V end was cut by 7 bases, the J end by 1 base, with 11 bases between. The CDR3 spells CASNLVGSYEQYF. Here the CDR3 DNA reads TGTGCCAGCAACCTAGTGGGTTCCTACGAGCAGTACTTC. The full variable domain, rest sourced from reference TRBV2 and TRBJ2-7, is EPEVTQTPSHQVTQMGQEVILRCVPISNHLYFYWYRQILGQKVEFLVSFYNNEISEKSEIFDDQFSVERPDGSNFTLKIRSTKLEDSAMYFCASNLVGSYEQYFGPGTRLTVT.

CDR3 bases: TGCAGCGTTGAATTGTCTAGCGGGAGGGACAGAGCCGGGGAGCTGTTTTTT. Translation gives CSVELSSGRDRAGELFF. This sequence joins TRBV29-1 and TRBJ2-2; 12 nucleotides match TRBD2. V was clipped by 2 bases and J by 6 bases; unmatched bases: 10. The length of the CDR3 is 17 residues. CDR1 SQVTM and CDR2 ANQGSEA come from the germline V gene.

This clone occurred a few times. The CDR3 coding sequence is TGTGCCAGCAGTGAAGCGCCAGGGGTGGGCACAGATACGCAGTATTTT. It is translated as CASSEAPGVGTDTQYF. The chain is built from TRBV6-1 and TRBJ2-3, with D perhaps matching TRBD1 (6 bases). There are 16 residues in the CDR3. Per the germline V gene, CDR1 is MNHNS and CDR2 is SASEGT. With 0 bases removed from V and 1 base from J, the gap between germline ends came to 11 bases.

V and J are TRBV5-1 and TRBJ1-2; 9 bases agree with TRBD1. CDR1 and CDR2 (germline): SGHRS, YFSETQ. V was clipped by 3 bases and J by 2 bases; unmatched bases: 5. This CDR3 is 15 amino acids long. This CDR3 is CASSWGTGWNYGYTF. The CDR3 DNA follows: TGCGCCAGCAGCTGGGGGACAGGGTGGAACTATGGCTACACCTTC.